The TCR beta chain under discussion was sequenced for a study of PD-1 blockade in classical Hodgkin lymphoma. Overall study findings and caveats: Before treatment, TCR diversity in newly diagnosed patients was reportedly lower than in healthy donors. Those achieving complete response showed baseline diversity like newly diagnosed patients.

Germline V gives CDR1 LGHNA, CDR2 YSLEER. The CDR3 extends over 16 amino acids. The ends lost 1 base at V and 5 bases at J; junction bases unmatched: 7. Here immunoSEQ multiplex PCR was the method, and the copy in TCRdb shows in-frame clones only, minus some. The table lists about 93,000 clones, about 77% of them singletons. Note on this clone: The antigen is undetermined.

Indicated time point: cycle 4 day 1 (C4D1), after 6 weeks of nivolumab. All patients experienced relapse after autologous stem cell transplantation, and brentuximab vedotin exposure was variable. The sequence was collected from a human donor with classical Hodgkin lymphoma. The sample consisted of peripheral blood mononuclear cells (PBMCs), taken before the fourth cycle of nivolumab. V gene TRBV4-3 combines with J gene TRBJ2-2; the match to TRBD2 covers 7 bases. CDR3 sequence reads: CASSQGSSGATGELFF. The CDR3 bases are TGCGCCAGCAGCCAAGGCTCTAGCGGAGCTACCGGGGAGCTGTTTTTT.